The T cell receptor beta chain described here comes from a study of blood T cell repertoires in COVID-19. At the level of the study: The United States, Italy and Spain supplied acute and convalescent COVID-19 samples. PBMCs, B-cell-depleted T cells, or T cells were the source of the cDNA or gDNA that made up the material.

Methods used by the authors: Amplification from reference gene primers served as the basis for estimated nucleated cell counts. Using immunoSEQ multiplex PCR, the repertoire was profiled, and TCRdb retains in-frame clones only, with some absent. V and J calls and clone size are as listed in that table; D and trimming were resolved from the DNA. Here the sample spans 110,000 or so clones, approximately 84% being singletons. V lost 2 bases and J lost 12; bases outside the gene matches: 7. The CDR3 is made up of 12 amino acids. The germline V gene encodes CDR1 GTSNPN and CDR2 SVGIG (reference sequence).

The sequencing input was peripheral blood. The rearrangement uses TRBV30 and TRBJ2-4; 7 bases are a match to TRBD2. The clonotype comes from a man aged 40-49 years with acute or convalescent COVID-19. The CDR3 is CAWSRTSGNQYF. Here the CDR3 DNA reads TGTGCCTGGAGTAGGACCAGCGGGAATCAGTACTTC.